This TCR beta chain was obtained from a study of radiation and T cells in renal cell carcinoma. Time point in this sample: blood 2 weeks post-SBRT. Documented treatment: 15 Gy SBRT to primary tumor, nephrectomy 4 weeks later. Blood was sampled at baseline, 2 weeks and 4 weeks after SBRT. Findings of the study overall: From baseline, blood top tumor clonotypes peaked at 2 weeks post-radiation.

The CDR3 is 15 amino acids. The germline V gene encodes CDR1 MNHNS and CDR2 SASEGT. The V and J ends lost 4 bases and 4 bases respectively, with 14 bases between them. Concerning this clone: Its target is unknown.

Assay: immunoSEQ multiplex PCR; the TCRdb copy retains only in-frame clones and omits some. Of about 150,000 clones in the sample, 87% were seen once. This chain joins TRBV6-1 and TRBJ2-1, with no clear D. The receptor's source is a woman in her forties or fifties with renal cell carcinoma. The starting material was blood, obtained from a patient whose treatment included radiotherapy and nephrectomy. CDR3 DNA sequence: TGTGCCAGCAGTGGCCCGTTCGGCAGATACAATGAGCAGTTCTTC. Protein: CASSGPFGRYNEQFF.